A single sample gave rise to the 25 T cell receptor beta chains below, sequenced in a study of blood T cell repertoires in COVID-19. Profiled with immunoSEQ multiplex PCR; TCRdb holds only in-frame clones, not every one. The data show fewer than 200,000 clones, with roughly 85% seen just once and about 8.4% held by the top ten. The specimen sequenced was PBMCs or T cells enriched from blood (not recorded which). Receptors originate from a woman aged 18 to 35 who had recovered from COVID-19.

The chain employs TRBV3-1 (or the pseudogene TRBV3-2) and TRBJ1-5; a possible D gene is TRBD1 (5 bases). Trimming stripped 11 bases from V and 4 bases from J, with 9 bases between. The CDR3 totals 11 residues. Per germline, CDR1 LGHDT and CDR2 YNNKEL (reference sequence). In DNA form, the CDR3 reads TGTGCCTCAGGGATTAATCAGCCCCAGCATTTT. Encoded protein: CASGINQPQHF.

The chain employs TRBV28 and TRBJ1-4; D not certain. The CDR3 is 15 amino acids. Germline CDR1 reads MDHEN; CDR2 reads SYDVKM. Trimming pared 6 bases from V and 5 bases from J, leaving 16 bases between. The DNA for the CDR3 is TGTGCCAGCAGCCCGGGGAGTCTCCGGAATGAAAAACTGTTTTTT. Translation gives CASSPGSLRNEKLFF.

V and J are TRBV19 and TRBJ1-5; D possibly corresponds to TRBD1 (5 bases). The V end was cut by 3 bases, the J end by 3 bases, with 24 bases between. CDR1 and CDR2 from the germline V gene are LNHDA and SQIVND (reference sequence). The CDR3 spans 19 residues. CDR3 protein: CASSIRGLGTNSANQPQHF. In DNA form, the CDR3 reads TGTGCCAGTAGTATTCGGGGGTTAGGAACGAATAGTGCCAATCAGCCCCAGCATTTT.

The chain couples TRBV10-3 to TRBJ1-6; D is uncertain. Germline CDR1 is ENHRY and CDR2 is SYGVKD. The CDR3 has 13 amino acids. Trimming removed 4 bases at V and 8 bases at J, with 9 bases between. The CDR3 DNA is TGTGCCATCAGTGGTGGCGGCGATTCACCCCTCCACTTT. This translates into CAISGGGDSPLHF.

This clone has only a few counts. This chain uses TRBV3-1 (or the pseudogene TRBV3-2) with TRBJ2-7; 7 nucleotides agree with TRBD2. There are 17 residues in the CDR3. Germline trimming cut 1 base from V and 5 bases from J; bases unmatched to any gene: 14. CDR1 and CDR2 from the germline V gene are LGHDT and YNNKEL (reference sequence). In DNA form, the CDR3 reads TGTGCCAGCAGCCAAGGTTGGGCGGGAGTAAGACTAAACGAGCAGTACTTC. Its protein product is CASSQGWAGVRLNEQYF.

The rearrangement links TRBV9 to TRBJ1-1; D may be TRBD1 (5 bases). The V gene's germline CDR1 is SGDLS and CDR2 YYNGEE. The CDR3 covers 15 residues. V lost 1 base, J lost 5 bases, and 15 bases lay in between. DNA for the CDR3: TGTGCCAGCAGCGTAAGCGGGCAGGGTGAGACTGAAGCTTTCTTT. Its translation: CASSVSGQGETEAFF.

The J gene is TRBJ2-7, the V gene TRBV2; possibly TRBD2 for D (6 bases). V was pared by 3 bases and J by 0 bases, with 15 bases between. Germline V lookup: CDR1 SNHLY, CDR2 FYNNEI. This CDR3 spans 16 amino acids. CDR3 protein: CASSDGTPLNSYEQYF. The CDR3 coding sequence is TGTGCCAGCAGTGATGGGACTCCTCTGAACTCCTACGAGCAGTACTTC.

This chain links TRBV15 with TRBJ1-4, with 8 nucleotides matching TRBD1. The germline CDR1 and CDR2 sequences are LNHNV and YYDKDF (reference sequence). The CDR3 extends over 17 amino acids. V dropped 4 bases and J dropped 5; count of bases not matched to a gene: 12. The CDR3 spells CATSKFPGQGGNEKLFF. Written as DNA, the CDR3 is TGTGCCACCAGCAAGTTTCCCGGACAGGGCGGGAATGAAAAACTGTTTTTT.

The chain has TRBV5-4 and TRBJ1-1; 9 nucleotides agree with TRBD1. Trimming cost V 4 bases and J 8 bases; bases outside gene matches: 12. Germline CDR1 is SGHNT and CDR2 is YYREEE (reference sequence). The CDR3 has 15 residues. The CDR3 protein is CASSLYGVGTGEAFF. The CDR3 nucleotides read TGTGCCAGCAGCCTGTACGGTGTCGGGACAGGGGAAGCTTTCTTT.

The J gene is TRBJ2-3, the V gene TRBV7-2; 13 nucleotides line up with TRBD2. The CDR3 sequence is 15 residues long. Looked up from germline, CDR1 is SGHTA and CDR2 is FQGNSA. V dropped 5 bases and J dropped 7; count of bases not matched to a gene: 6. The CDR3 DNA reads TGTGCCAGCAGCACAACTAGCGGGGGGGCCTATACGCAGTATTTT. Its protein is CASSTTSGGAYTQYF.

By proportion, this clone is medium-sized. This rearrangement joins TRBV13 to TRBJ1-4; D is undetermined. V lost 2 bases, J lost 7 bases, and 11 bases lay in between. Germline assignment: CDR1 PRHDT and CDR2 FYEKMQ (reference sequence). The CDR3 consists of 14 residues. The CDR3 coding sequence is TGTGCCAGCAGCTTAAGGTCTGCGGCTGAAAAACTGTTTTTT. Amino acid sequence: CASSLRSAAEKLFF. Full variable domain (outside the CDR3, taken from reference TRBV13 and TRBJ1-4): AAGVIQSPRHLIKEKRETATLKCYPIPRHDTVYWYQQGPGQDPQFLISFYEKMQSDKGSIPDRFSAQQFSDYHSELNMSSLELGDSALYFCASSLRSAAEKLFFGSGTQLSVL.

The chain combines TRBV24-1 with TRBJ2-1; possible D gene TRBD1, 6 bases. Per germline, CDR1 KGHDR and CDR2 SFDVKD. The CDR3 spans 16 residues. V shed 3 bases and J shed 3 bases, with 14 bases lying between them. CDR3 bases: TGTGCCACCAGTGATGTACAGGGAAATGGCTACAATGAGCAGTTCTTC. The encoded protein is CATSDVQGNGYNEQFF.

V gene TRBV1 combines with J gene TRBJ1-1; the DNA was not used to check the table's D call, TRBD1. TRBV1 is listed as a pseudogene. This CDR3 region has 18 residues. This CDR3 reads CTSSQGTGVKGFNTEAFF. DNA for the CDR3: TGCACCAGCAGCCAAGGGACAGGGGTAAAAGGTTTCAACACTGAAGCTTTCTTT.

The J gene is TRBJ1-2, the V gene TRBV27; 7 bases fit TRBD1. The germline V gene encodes CDR1 MNHEY and CDR2 SMNVEV (reference sequence). This CDR3 has 15 residues. Trimming took 5 bases from V and 2 from J; bases not matched to a gene: 8. The CDR3 coding sequence is TGTGCCAGCAGTACCCGACAGGGACCCAACTATGGCTACACCTTC. Its translation: CASSTRQGPNYGYTF.

The chain combines TRBV27 with TRBJ2-2, with 12 bases matching TRBD2. CDR3 size: 17 residues. J gave up 1 base and V 7 bases, and 7 bases lay outside the gene matches. The germline V gene encodes CDR1 MNHEY and CDR2 SMNVEV (reference sequence). CDR3 sequence (DNA): TGTGCCAGCACGTTCCTAGCGGGGGGGCTGAACACCGGGGAGCTGTTTTTT. Its protein is CASTFLAGGLNTGELFF.

This chain links TRBV7-9 with TRBJ1-1; D ambiguous. The length of the CDR3 is 15 residues. The V gene lost 5 bases and the J gene lost 4 bases, with 17 bases spanning the gap. Germline V CDR1 and CDR2: SEHNR, FQNEAQ (reference sequence). The DNA for the CDR3 is TGTGCCAGCAGCCCCCCCTTAGTACGGGGCACTGAAGCTTTCTTT. Translation gives CASSPPLVRGTEAFF. Supplemented by reference TRBV7-9 and TRBJ1-1, the full variable domain reads DTGVSQNPRHKITKRGQNVTFRCDPISEHNRLYWYRQTLGQGPEFLTYFQNEAQLEKSRLLSDRFSAERPKGSFSTLEIQRTEQGDSAMYLCASSPPLVRGTEAFFGQGTRLTVV.

The J gene is TRBJ2-7, the V gene TRBV7-8, with 8 bases fitting TRBD1. The CDR3 spans 16 residues. The V gene's germline CDR1 is SGHVS and CDR2 FQNEAQ. V dropped 5 bases and J dropped 3; count of bases not matched to a gene: 12. The DNA of the CDR3 is TGTGCCAGCAGCCCCTTTGGGGGACAGGCCAGCTACGAGCAGTACTTC. Protein sequence: CASSPFGGQASYEQYF.

The chain recombines TRBV2 with TRBJ2-1, with a weak D call TRBD2 (6 bases). The CDR3 contains 14 residues. CDR1 and CDR2 (germline): SNHLY, FYNNEI. Trimming took 6 bases from V and 6 from J, leaving 15 bases between them. CDR3: CASSPVSGVNEQFF. CDR3 in DNA: TGTGCCAGCAGCCCGGTTAGCGGTGTCAATGAGCAGTTCTTC.

For the CDR3, the DNA is TGTGCCAGCTCACCTTCCGGGACAGGGGGAGGGATCCTCCACTTT. It yields the protein CASSPSGTGGGILHF. The chain is built from TRBV18 and TRBJ1-6; 11 bases are a match to TRBD1. The junction had 10 bases not matched to a gene; V was cut back by 3 bases and J by 15 bases. The V gene's germline CDR1 is KGHSH and CDR2 LQKENI. This CDR3 contains 15 residues.

J is TRBJ2-2 and V is TRBV10-2; D not resolved. This CDR3 region has 14 residues. In germline, CDR1 is WSHSY, CDR2 SAAADI. Trimming took off 6 bases at V and 1 base at J, with 9 bases between the two ends. CDR3 bases: TGCGCCAGCAGATTATCCCTGAACACCGGGGAGCTGTTTTTT. It is translated as CASRLSLNTGELFF.

The V call is TRBV9, the J call TRBJ2-1; no clear D. Trimming removed 3 bases from V and 0 bases from J, with 7 bases in between. Germline V lookup: CDR1 SGDLS, CDR2 YYNGEE. This CDR3 spans 14 amino acids. The CDR3 nucleotides are TGTGCCAGCAGCGGCGGAAGCTCCTACAATGAGCAGTTCTTC. Protein product: CASSGGSSYNEQFF. Looking up the rest from reference TRBV9 and TRBJ2-1 gives the full variable domain: DSGVTQTPKHLITATGQRVTLRCSPRSGDLSVYWYQQSLDQGLQFLIQYYNGEERAKGNILERFSAQQFPDLHSELNLSSLELGDSALYFCASSGGSSYNEQFFGPGTRLTVL.

V is TRBV28 and J is TRBJ1-2; 10 positions agree with TRBD1. The CDR3 loop spans 15 amino acids. CDR1 is MDHEN and CDR2 is SYDVKM in the germline V gene. Trimming took 8 bases from V and 5 from J; bases not matched to a gene: 11. The CDR3 nucleotides read TGTGCCAGCCGAGGGGGGGGACAGGGGTTATATGGCTACACCTTC. Translating gives CASRGGGQGLYGYTF.

A few counts support this clone. The chain employs TRBV20-1 and TRBJ1-1; TRBD1 matches 8 bases. This CDR3 has 10 amino acids. Per germline, CDR1 DFQATT and CDR2 SNEGSKA (reference sequence). V lost 6 bases and J lost 9; bases outside the gene matches: 3. The CDR3, as DNA: TGCAGTGCGAGGACAGGGAAAGCTTTCTTT. Encoded protein: CSARTGKAFF.

The chain joins TRBV19 to TRBJ2-3; D is possibly TRBD1 (6 bases). V lost 3 bases to trimming and J lost 4 bases, with 17 bases between them. The CDR3 runs to 16 residues. CDR1 and CDR2 (germline): LNHDA, SQIVND (reference sequence). DNA for the CDR3: TGTGCCAGTAGTATTGCAGGGGTAGTCAGGCCAGATACGCAGTATTTT. The encoded protein is CASSIAGVVRPDTQYF. Combining the CDR3 with reference TRBV19 and TRBJ2-3 gives the whole variable domain DGGITQSPKYLFRKEGQNVTLSCEQNLNHDAMYWYRQDPGQGLRLIYYSQIVNDFQKGDIAEGYSVSREKKESFPLTVTSAQKNPTAFYLCASSIAGVVRPDTQYFGPGTRLTVL.

The chain joins TRBV7-2 to TRBJ2-2, with TRBD1 as a possible D gene (6 bases). CDR3 length equals 14 residues. Germline-derived CDR1 and CDR2 are SGHTA and FQGNSA. The V gene lost 1 base and the J gene lost 4 bases, with 7 bases spanning the gap. The CDR3 spells CASSLGGLTGELFF. The CDR3, as DNA: TGTGCCAGCAGCTTAGGGGGGCTCACCGGGGAGCTGTTTTTT.